This T cell receptor beta chain emerged from a study of breast tumors, draining lymph nodes, adjacent tissues. Study results and caveats: Tumor TCR diversity was below lymph nodes but above nontumor tissue. Findings are consistent with lymph node origin and intratumoral expansion of most tumor T cells.

This clonotype was seen just once. What it recognizes is unknown. TCRdb re-called the multiplex PCR reads through MiXCR, storing one row per CDR3 protein. In the table there are 15,000 to 20,000 distinct CDR3 sequences, under 70% of which are singletons. Germline CDR1 is SNHLY and CDR2 is FYNNEI. This CDR3 contains 14 residues. V lost 6 bases, J lost 0 bases, and 9 bases lay in between. Sequenced material: tumor-adjacent breast tissue. The sequence came from a female donor with breast cancer. Some clones in this sample may be carry-over from other donors' samples. The chain uses TRBV2 and TRBJ1-5; D uncertain. The CDR3 is CASSRLNSNQPQHF. The CDR3 bases are TGTGCCAGCAGCAGGCTGAATAGCAATCAGCCCCAGCATTTT.